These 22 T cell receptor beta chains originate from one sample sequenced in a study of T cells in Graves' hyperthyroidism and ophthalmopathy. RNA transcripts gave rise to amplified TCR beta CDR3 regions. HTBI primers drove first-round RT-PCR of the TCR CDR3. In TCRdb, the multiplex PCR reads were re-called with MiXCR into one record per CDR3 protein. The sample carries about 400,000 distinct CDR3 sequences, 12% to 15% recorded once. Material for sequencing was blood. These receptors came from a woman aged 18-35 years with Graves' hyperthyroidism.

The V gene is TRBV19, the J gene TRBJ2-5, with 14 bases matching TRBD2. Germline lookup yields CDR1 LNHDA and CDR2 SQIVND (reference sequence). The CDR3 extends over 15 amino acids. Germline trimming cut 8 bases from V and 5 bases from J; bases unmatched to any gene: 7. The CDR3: CASSPGLAGEETQYF. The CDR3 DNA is TGTGCCAGTTCACCGGGACTAGCGGGAGAGGAGACCCAGTACTTC.

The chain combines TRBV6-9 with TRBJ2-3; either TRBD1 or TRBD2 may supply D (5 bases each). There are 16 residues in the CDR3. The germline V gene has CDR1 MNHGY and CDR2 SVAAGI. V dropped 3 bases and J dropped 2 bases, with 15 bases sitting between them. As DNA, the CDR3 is TGTGCCAGCAGTTACCCCCGGGACGGAGACACAGATACGCAGTATTTT. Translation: CASSYPRDGDTDTQYF.

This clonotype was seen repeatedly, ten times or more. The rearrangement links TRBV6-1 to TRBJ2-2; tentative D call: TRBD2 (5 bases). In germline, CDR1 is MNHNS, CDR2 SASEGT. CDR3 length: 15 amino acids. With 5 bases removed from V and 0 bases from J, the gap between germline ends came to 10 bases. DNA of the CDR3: TGTGCCAGCAGTTTGGCTAGCCCGAACACCGGGGAGCTGTTTTTT. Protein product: CASSLASPNTGELFF.

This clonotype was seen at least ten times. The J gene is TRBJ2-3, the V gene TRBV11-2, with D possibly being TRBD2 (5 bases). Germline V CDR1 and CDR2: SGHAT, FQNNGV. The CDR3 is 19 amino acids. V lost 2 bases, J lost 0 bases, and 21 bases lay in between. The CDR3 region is CASSLRVDASPSSTDTQYF. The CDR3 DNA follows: TGTGCCAGCAGCTTAAGGGTCGATGCTAGCCCATCTAGCACAGATACGCAGTATTTT. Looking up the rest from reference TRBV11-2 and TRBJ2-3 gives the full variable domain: EAGVAQSPRYKIIEKRQSVAFWCNPISGHATLYWYQQILGQGPKLLIQFQNNGVVDDSQLPKDRFSAERLKGVDSTLKIQPAKLEDSAVYLCASSLRVDASPSSTDTQYFGPGTRLTVL.

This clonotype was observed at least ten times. The CDR3 here is CSARVTDTQYF. CDR3 nucleotide sequence: TGCAGTGCTAGAGTCACAGATACGCAGTATTTT. The chain recombines TRBV20-1 with TRBJ2-3; D gene ambiguous. The CDR3 extends over 11 amino acids. V was pared by 1 base and J by 2 bases, with 1 base between. Looked up from germline, CDR1 is DFQATT and CDR2 is SNEGSKA (reference sequence).

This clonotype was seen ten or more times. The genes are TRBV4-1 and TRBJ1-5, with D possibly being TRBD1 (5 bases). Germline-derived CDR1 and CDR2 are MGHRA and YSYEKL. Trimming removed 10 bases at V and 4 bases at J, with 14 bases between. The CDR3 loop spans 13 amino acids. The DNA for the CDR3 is TGCGCCACCTCCCCGGGGCTAAATCAGCCCCAGCATTTT. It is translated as CATSPGLNQPQHF.

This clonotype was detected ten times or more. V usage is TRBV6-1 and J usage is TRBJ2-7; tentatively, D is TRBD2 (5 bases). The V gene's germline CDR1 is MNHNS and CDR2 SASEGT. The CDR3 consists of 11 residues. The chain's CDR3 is CVTGNSYEQYF. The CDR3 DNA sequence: TGTGTCACCGGGAACTCCTACGAGCAGTACTTC.

The CDR3 region has the DNA TGTGCCAGCAGCCCAGCCCTACTAGCAGATACGCAGTATTTT. It is translated as CASSPALLADTQYF. V is TRBV27 and J is TRBJ2-3; maybe TRBD2 (5 bases). This CDR3 is 14 amino acids long. Germline lookup yields CDR1 MNHEY and CDR2 SMNVEV (reference sequence). Trimming took 6 bases from V and 4 from J, leaving 14 bases between them.

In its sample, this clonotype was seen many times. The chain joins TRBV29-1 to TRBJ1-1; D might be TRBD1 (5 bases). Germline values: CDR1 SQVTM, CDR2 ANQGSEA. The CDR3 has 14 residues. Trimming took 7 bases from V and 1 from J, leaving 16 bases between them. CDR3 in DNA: TGCAGCGCGTCGTCCGGGGCGAAGAACACTGAAGCTTTCTTT. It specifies CSASSGAKNTEAFF.

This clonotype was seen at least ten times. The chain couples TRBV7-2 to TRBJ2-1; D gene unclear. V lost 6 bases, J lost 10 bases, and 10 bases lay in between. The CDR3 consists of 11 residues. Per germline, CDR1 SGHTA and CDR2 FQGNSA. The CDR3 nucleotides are TGTGCCAGCAGGTACGACTTGGAGCAGTTCTTC. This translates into CASRYDLEQFF.

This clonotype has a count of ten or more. CDR3 bases: TGTGCCAGCAGCCTTTTGAGCGGGAGGCTCTACGAGCAGTACTTC. Translation: CASSLLSGRLYEQYF. The chain joins TRBV6-2 or TRBV6-3 to TRBJ2-7; 9 nucleotides agree with TRBD2. Germline V gene data show CDR1 as MNHEY and CDR2 as SVGEGT. The CDR3 totals 15 residues. The junction had 9 bases not matched to a gene; V was cut back by 6 bases and J by 3 bases.

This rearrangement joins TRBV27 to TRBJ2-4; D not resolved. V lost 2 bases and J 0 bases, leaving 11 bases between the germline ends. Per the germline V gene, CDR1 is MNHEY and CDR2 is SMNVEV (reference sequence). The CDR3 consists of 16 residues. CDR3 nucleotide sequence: TGTGCCAGCAGTTTAGACGGCAGACTAGCCAAAAACATTCAGTACTTC. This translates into CASSLDGRLAKNIQYF.

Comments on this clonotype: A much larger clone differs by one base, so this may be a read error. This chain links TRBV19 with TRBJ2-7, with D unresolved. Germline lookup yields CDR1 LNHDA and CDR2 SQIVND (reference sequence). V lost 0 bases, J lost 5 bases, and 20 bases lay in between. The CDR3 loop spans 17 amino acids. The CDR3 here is CASSIDHPDPGIDEQYF. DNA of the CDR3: TGTGCCAGTAGTATAGATCATCCGGACCCAGGAATCGACGAGCAGTACTTC.

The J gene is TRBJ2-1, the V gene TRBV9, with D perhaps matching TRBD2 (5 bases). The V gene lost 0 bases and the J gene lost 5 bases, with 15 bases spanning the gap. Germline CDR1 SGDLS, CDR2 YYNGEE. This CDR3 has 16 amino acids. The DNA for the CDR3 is TGTGCCAGCAGCGTAGATTCAACTAGTTGGGACAATGAGCAGTTCTTC. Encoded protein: CASSVDSTSWDNEQFF.

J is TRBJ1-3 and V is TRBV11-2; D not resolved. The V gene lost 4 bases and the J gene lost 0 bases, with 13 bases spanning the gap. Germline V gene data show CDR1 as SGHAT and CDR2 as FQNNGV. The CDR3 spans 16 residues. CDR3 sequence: CASSSLGSASGNTIYF. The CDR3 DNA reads TGTGCCAGCAGCTCCTTGGGATCCGCCTCTGGAAACACCATATATTTT.

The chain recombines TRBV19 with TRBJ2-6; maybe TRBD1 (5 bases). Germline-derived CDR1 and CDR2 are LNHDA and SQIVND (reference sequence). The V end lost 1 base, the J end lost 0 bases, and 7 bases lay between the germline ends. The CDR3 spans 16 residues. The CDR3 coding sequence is TGTGCCAGTAGTATAGCTAGGGGCTCTGGGGCCAACGTCCTGACTTTC. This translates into CASSIARGSGANVLTF.

The CDR3 loop is CATSDLGRSYNEQFF. The CDR3 DNA reads as TGTGCCACCAGTGATCTCGGACGGTCCTACAATGAGCAGTTCTTC. The chain couples TRBV24-1 to TRBJ2-1, with D unclear. Trimming took 3 bases from V and 1 from J, leaving 9 bases between them. The CDR3 has 15 amino acids. Germline CDR1 and CDR2: KGHDR and SFDVKD.

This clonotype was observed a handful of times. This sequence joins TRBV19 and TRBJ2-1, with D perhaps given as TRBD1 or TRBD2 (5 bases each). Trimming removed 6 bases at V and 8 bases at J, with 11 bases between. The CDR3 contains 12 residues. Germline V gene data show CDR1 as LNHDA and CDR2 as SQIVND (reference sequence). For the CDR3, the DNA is TGTGCCAGTAGGGGTCTGGGGGATGAGCAGTTCTTC. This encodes CASRGLGDEQFF.

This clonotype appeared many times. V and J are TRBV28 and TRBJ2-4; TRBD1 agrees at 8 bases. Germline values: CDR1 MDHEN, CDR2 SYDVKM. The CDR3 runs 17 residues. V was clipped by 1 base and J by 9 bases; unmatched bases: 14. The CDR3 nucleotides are TGTGCCAGCAGTTTATTCCCAGGGCAGGGGGCCGAACGCATTCAGTACTTC. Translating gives CASSLFPGQGAERIQYF.

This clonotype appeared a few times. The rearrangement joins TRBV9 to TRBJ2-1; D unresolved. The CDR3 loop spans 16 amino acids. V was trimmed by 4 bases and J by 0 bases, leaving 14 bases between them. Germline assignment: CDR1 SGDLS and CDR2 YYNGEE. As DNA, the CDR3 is TGTGCCAGCAGCTTACGTGGACGGAGCTCCTACAATGAGCAGTTCTTC. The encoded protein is CASSLRGRSSYNEQFF.

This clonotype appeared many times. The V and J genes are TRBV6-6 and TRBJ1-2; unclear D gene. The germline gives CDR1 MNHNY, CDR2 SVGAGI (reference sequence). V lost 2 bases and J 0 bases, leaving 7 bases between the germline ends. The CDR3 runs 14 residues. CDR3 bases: TGTGCCAGCAGTTACGGTGTCTCTAACTATGGCTACACCTTC. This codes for CASSYGVSNYGYTF.

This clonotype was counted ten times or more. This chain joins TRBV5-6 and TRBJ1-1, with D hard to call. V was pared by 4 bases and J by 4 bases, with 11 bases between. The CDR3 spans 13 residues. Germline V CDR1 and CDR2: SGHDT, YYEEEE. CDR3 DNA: TGTGCCAGCAGCCGTCTTGAGGGCACTGAAGCTTTCTTT. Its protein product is CASSRLEGTEAFF.